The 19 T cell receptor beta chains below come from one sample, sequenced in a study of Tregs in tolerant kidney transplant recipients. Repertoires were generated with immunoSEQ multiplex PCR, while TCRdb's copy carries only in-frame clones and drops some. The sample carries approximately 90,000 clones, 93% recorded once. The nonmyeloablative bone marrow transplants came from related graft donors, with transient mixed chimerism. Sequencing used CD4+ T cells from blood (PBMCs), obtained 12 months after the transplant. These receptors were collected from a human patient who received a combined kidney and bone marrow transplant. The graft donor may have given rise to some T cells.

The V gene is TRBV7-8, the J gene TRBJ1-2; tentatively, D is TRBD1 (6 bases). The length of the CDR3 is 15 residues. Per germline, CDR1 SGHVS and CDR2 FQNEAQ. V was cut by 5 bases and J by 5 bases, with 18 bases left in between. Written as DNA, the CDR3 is TGTGCCAGCAGCGCAGGGGTTGGGCGGTCTTATGGCTACACCTTC. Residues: CASSAGVGRSYGYTF. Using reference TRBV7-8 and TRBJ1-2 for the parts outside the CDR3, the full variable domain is GAGVSQSPRYKVAKRGQDVALRCDPISGHVSLFWYQQALGQGPEFLTYFQNEAQLDKSGLPSDRFFAERPEGSVSTLKIQRTQQEDSAVYLCASSAGVGRSYGYTFGSGTRLTVV.

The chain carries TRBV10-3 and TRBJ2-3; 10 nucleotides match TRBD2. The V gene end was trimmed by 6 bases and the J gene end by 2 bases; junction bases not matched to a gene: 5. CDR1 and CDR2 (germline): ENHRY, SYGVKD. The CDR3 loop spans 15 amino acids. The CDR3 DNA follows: TGTGCCATCAGCCTACTAGCGGGGAACACAGATACGCAGTATTTT. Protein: CAISLLAGNTDTQYF.

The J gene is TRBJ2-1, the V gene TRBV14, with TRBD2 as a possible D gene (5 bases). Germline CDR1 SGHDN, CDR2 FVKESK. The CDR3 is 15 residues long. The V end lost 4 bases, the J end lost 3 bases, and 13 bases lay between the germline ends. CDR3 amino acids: CASSPRAGNYNEQFF. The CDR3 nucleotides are TGTGCCAGCAGCCCAAGGGCCGGGAACTACAATGAGCAGTTCTTC.

The CDR3 DNA sequence: TGTGCCAGCAGTTACTCCGGGACACTACTGTACGAGCAGTACTTC. This translates into CASSYSGTLLYEQYF. The chain employs TRBV6-5 and TRBJ2-7; D possibly corresponds to TRBD1 (6 bases). The CDR3 is made up of 15 amino acids. Germline CDR1 is MNHEY and CDR2 is SVGAGI. Deletions cut 0 bases from V and 4 bases from J, with 13 bases between.

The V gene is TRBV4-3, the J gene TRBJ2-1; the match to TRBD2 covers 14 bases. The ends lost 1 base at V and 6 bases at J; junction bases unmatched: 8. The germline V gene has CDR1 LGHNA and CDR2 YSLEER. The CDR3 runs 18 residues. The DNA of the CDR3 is TGCGCCAGCAGCCAAGTCAGGGGACTAGCGGGAGCCGTCAATGAGCAGTTCTTC. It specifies CASSQVRGLAGAVNEQFF.

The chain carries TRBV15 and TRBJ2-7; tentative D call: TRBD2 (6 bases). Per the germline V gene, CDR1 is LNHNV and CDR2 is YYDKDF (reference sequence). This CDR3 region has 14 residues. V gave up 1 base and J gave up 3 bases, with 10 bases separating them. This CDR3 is CATSRGQGLYEQYF. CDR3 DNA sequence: TGTGCCACCAGCAGAGGGCAGGGACTCTACGAGCAGTACTTC. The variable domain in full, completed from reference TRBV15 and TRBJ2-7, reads DAMVIQNPRYQVTQFGKPVTLSCSQTLNHNVMYWYQQKSSQAPKLLFHYYDKDFNNEADTPDNFQSRRPNTSFCFLDIRSPGLGDTAMYLCATSRGQGLYEQYFGPGTRLTVT.

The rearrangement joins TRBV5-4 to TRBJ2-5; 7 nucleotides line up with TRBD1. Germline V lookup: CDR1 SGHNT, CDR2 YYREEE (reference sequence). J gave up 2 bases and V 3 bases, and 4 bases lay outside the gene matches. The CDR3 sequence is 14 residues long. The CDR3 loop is CASSSGTVQETQYF. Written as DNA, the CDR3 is TGTGCCAGCAGCTCAGGGACAGTTCAAGAGACCCAGTACTTC.

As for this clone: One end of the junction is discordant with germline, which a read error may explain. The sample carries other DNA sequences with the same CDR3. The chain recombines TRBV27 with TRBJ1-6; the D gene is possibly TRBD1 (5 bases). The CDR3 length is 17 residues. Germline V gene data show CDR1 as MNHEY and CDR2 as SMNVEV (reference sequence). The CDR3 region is CASAYLGRGSYNSPLHF. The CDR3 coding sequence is TGTGCCAGCGCATATTTAGGGAGGGGAAGCTATAATTCCCCCCTCCACTTT.

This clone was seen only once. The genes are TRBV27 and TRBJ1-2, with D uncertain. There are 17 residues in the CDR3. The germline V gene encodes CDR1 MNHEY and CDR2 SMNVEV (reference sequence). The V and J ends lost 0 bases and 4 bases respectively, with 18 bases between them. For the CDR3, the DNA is TGTGCCAGCAGTTTATCGCCGTCGCGGCCCACGATCTATGGCTACACCTTC. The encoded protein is CASSLSPSRPTIYGYTF.

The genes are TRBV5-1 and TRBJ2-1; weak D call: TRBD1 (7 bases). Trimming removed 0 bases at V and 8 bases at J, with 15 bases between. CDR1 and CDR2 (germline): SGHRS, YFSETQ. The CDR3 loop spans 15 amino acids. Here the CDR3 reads CASSLAQGGIYEQFF. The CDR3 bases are TGCGCCAGCAGCTTGGCCCAGGGGGGCATCTATGAGCAGTTCTTC.

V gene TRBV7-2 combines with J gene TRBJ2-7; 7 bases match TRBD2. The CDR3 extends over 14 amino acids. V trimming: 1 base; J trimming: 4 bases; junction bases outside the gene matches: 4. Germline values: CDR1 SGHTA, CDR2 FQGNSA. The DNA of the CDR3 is TGTGCCAGCAGCTTAGACCCCGGGGGGTACGAGCAGTACTTC. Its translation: CASSLDPGGYEQYF.

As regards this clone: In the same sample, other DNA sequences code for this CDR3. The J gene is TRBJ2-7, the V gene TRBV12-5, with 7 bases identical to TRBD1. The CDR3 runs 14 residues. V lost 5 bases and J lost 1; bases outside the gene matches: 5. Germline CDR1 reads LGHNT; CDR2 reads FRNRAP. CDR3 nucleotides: TGTGCTAGTGGTCGAGGGGGCGCGTCCTACGAGCAGTACTTC. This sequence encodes CASGRGGASYEQYF. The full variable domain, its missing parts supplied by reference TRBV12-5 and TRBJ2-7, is DARVTQTPRHKVTEMGQEVTMRCQPILGHNTVFWYRQTMMQGLELLAYFRNRAPLDDSGMPKDRFSAEMPDATLATLKIQPSEPRDSAVYFCASGRGGASYEQYFGPGTRLTVT.

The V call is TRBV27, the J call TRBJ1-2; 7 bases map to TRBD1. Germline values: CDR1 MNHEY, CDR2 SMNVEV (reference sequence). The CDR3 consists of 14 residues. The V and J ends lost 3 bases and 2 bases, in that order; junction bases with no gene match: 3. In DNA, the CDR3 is TGTGCCAGCAGTTTCGGGGACAGAAACTATGGCTACACCTTC. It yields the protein CASSFGDRNYGYTF.

CDR3: CASSPRRGQGYTF. The CDR3 DNA reads TGTGCCAGCAGCCCACGCAGGGGGCAGGGCTACACCTTC. This chain links TRBV7-2 with TRBJ1-2, with TRBD1 identical over 8 bases. Germline CDR1 reads SGHTA; CDR2 reads FQGNSA. The CDR3 has 13 residues. The V and J ends lost 5 bases and 8 bases, in that order; junction bases with no gene match: 7.

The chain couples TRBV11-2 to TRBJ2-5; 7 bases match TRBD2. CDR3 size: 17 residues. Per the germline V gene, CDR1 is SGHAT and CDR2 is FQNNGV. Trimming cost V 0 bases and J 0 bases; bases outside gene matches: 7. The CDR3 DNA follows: TGTGCCAGCAGCTTAGATGGTTGGGGGGGGAACCAAGAGACCCAGTACTTC. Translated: CASSLDGWGGNQETQYF.

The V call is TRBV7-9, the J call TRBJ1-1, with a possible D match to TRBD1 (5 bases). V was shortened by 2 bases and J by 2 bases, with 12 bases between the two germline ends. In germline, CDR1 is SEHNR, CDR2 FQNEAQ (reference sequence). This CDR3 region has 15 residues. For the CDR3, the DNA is TGTGCCAGCAGCTTAATAGGGGCCAACAACACTGAAGCTTTCTTT. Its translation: CASSLIGANNTEAFF.

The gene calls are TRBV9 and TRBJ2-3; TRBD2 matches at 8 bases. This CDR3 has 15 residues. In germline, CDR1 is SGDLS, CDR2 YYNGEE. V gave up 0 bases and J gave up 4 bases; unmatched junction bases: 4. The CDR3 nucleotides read TGTGCCAGCAGCGTAGCGGGAGGGCCATCAGATACGCAGTATTTT. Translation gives CASSVAGGPSDTQYF.

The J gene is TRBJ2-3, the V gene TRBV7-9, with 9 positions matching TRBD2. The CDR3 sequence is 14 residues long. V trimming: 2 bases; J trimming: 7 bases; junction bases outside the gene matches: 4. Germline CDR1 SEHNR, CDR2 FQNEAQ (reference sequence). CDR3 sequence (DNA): TGTGCCAGCAGCTTAAGCCTAGCGGGACATACGCAGTATTTT. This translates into CASSLSLAGHTQYF.

The CDR3 coding sequence is TGCGCCAGCAGGGGTTGGGTAGGGGATACCTACGAGCAGTACTTC. Translating gives CASRGWVGDTYEQYF. V usage is TRBV5-1 and J usage is TRBJ2-7; D possibly corresponds to TRBD1 (5 bases). In germline, CDR1 is SGHRS, CDR2 YFSETQ. V was pared by 5 bases and J by 2 bases, with 17 bases between. The CDR3 loop spans 15 amino acids.